This TCR beta chain is from a study of shared clonotypes between healthy human individuals. Measured with immunoSEQ multiplex PCR; TCRdb has only the in-frame clones, and not every one. The data show 2.5 million or so clones, around 90% seen once. V lost 2 bases and J lost 13; bases outside the gene matches: 6. The CDR3 consists of 13 residues. CDR1 is LNHDA and CDR2 is SQIVND in the germline V gene (reference sequence). This clone was recorded once. Sequencing was carried out using naive CD4+ T cells sorted from blood. Specified subset: CD45RA+ positively selected. This receptor was taken from a man aged 18 to 30 in good health. The chain carries TRBV19 and TRBJ2-1; TRBD2 matches 9 bases. In nucleotides, the CDR3 is TGTGCCAGTAGTATACCCGGACTAGCGCACCAGTTCTTC. Translating gives CASSIPGLAHQFF. Full variable domain (rest looked up from reference TRBV19 and TRBJ2-1): DGGITQSPKYLFRKEGQNVTLSCEQNLNHDAMYWYRQDPGQGLRLIYYSQIVNDFQKGDIAEGYSVSREKKESFPLTVTSAQKNPTAFYLCASSIPGLAHQFFGPGTRLTVL.